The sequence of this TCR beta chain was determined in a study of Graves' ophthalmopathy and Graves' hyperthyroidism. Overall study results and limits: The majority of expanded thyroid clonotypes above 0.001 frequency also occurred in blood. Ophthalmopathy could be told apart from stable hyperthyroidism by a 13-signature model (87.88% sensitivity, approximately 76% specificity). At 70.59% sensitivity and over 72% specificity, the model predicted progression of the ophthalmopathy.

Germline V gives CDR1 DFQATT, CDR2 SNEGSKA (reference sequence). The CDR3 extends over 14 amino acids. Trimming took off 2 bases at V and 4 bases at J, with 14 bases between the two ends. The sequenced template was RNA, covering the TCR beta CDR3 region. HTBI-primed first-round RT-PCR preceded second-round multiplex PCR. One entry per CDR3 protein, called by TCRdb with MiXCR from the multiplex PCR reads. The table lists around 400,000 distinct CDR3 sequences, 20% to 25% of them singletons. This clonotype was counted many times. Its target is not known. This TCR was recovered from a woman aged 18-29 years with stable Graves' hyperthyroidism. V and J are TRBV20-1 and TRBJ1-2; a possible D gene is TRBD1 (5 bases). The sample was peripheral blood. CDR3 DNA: TGCAGTGCTAGATCGCCGGACACTCTCTATGGCTACACCTTC. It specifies CSARSPDTLYGYTF.